This T cell receptor (beta chain) is from a study of T-cell reconstitution after alpha-beta-depleted transplantation in children. CDR3 length equals 11 residues. Trimming removed 3 bases from V and 10 bases from J, with 7 bases in between. CDR1 MNHEY and CDR2 SMNVEV come from the germline V gene (reference sequence). For TCRbeta, the library was prepared with unique molecular identifiers. TCRdb processed the PCR reads anew with MiXCR; each CDR3 protein has one entry. The sample consists of approximately 210,000 distinct CDR3 sequences, over 15% of them appearing once. This clonotype was detected a few times.

The V and J genes are TRBV27 and TRBJ2-1; no clear D. This TCR was sampled from a male patient aged 2-10 years who had a stem cell transplant for acute lymphoblastic leukemia, so the T cells may come from the graft donor. This specimen consisted of PBMCs, mostly from graft donor cells, obtained 360 days after TCRalphabeta/CD19-depleted stem cell transplant. The DNA for the CDR3 is TGTGCCAGCAGTTTCGGGTACGAGCAGTTCTTC. Amino acid sequence: CASSFGYEQFF.